This TCR beta chain was profiled in a study of technical replicates of blood from several donors. V lost 1 base and J lost 4; bases outside the gene matches: 8. CDR1 and CDR2 (germline): SGHTA, FQGNSA. The CDR3 is made up of 16 amino acids. Assay used: immunoSEQ multiplex PCR; TCRdb lists only in-frame clones, some missing. The table includes approximately 65,000 clones, roughly 86% detected once. This TCR was recovered from a human donor in good health. Some clones in this sample may be carry-over from other donors' samples. Sample: PBMCs. The chain combines TRBV7-2 with TRBJ2-3, with TRBD2 matching over 7 bases. The CDR3 spells CASSLGARGGADTQYF. In DNA, the CDR3 is TGTGCCAGCAGCTTAGGAGCTAGGGGAGGGGCAGATACGCAGTATTTT.